This is a list of T cell receptor beta chains from one sample in a study of control samples from healthy donors and cancer patients. Profiled with immunoSEQ multiplex PCR; TCRdb holds only in-frame clones, not every one. The sample includes fewer than 110,000 clones, roughly 90% of them seen just once. Sample: blood. The receptors here all came from a young man in good health. The CDR3 runs from the conserved cysteine through the conserved F or W. A D gene is named only where the DNA matches it firmly. Clone sizes are given selectively: once, few, many, or a class where the clone is expanded.

D: TRBD1; V: TRBV9; J: TRBJ1-3; size: once; DNA: TGTGCCAGCAGCGCGTCATCCGGGACAGATGGAAACACCATATATTTT; CDR3: CASSASSGTDGNTIYF
D: -; V: TRBV25-1; J: TRBJ1-2; size: -; DNA: TGTGCCAGCAGTGACAGGGGTGGCTACACCTTC; CDR3: CASSDRGGYTF
D: -; V: TRBV15; J: TRBJ1-3; size: -; DNA: TGTGCCACCAGCAGACAAAGACAGAGCTCTGGAAACACCATATATTTT; CDR3: CATSRQRQSSGNTIYF
D: -; V: TRBV13; J: TRBJ2-7; size: -; DNA: TGTGCCAGCAGCTTAGGGACAGTAAAATCCTACGAGCAGTACTTC; CDR3: CASSLGTVKSYEQYF
D: -; V: TRBV7-8; J: TRBJ2-5; size: -; DNA: TGTGCCAGCAGCGAAACGGGAGCCCCCCAAGAGACCCAGTACTTC; CDR3: CASSETGAPQETQYF
D: -; V: TRBV15; J: TRBJ2-7; size: -; DNA: TGTGCCACCAGCAGAGACCGACTTACGATCTACGAGCAGTACTTC; CDR3: CATSRDRLTIYEQYF
D: TRBD1; V: TRBV27; J: TRBJ2-2; size: -; DNA: TGTGCCAGCAGCTTTGACAGGGGAAGGGGTAACACCGGGGAGCTGTTTTTT; CDR3: CASSFDRGRGNTGELFF
D: -; V: TRBV30; J: TRBJ2-1; size: -; DNA: TGTGCCTGGAGTGTATCGCGGGACAGAAACAACATCTACAATGAGCAGTTCTTC; CDR3: CAWSVSRDRNNIYNEQFF
D: -; V: TRBV9; J: TRBJ2-5; size: once; DNA: TGTGCCAGCAGCGTATCCATGGGGGCTAAGGAGACCCAGTACTTC; CDR3: CASSVSMGAKETQYF
D: TRBD1; V: TRBV9; J: TRBJ1-1; size: -; DNA: TGTGCCAGCAGCGGACGGGACAGGATTGACACTGAAGCTTTCTTT; CDR3: CASSGRDRIDTEAFF
D: TRBD2; V: TRBV27; J: TRBJ2-1; size: -; DNA: TGTGCCACGAGACTAGCGGGAGGGCCCTATGAGCAGTTCTTC; CDR3: CATRLAGGPYEQFF
D: -; V: TRBV12-5; J: TRBJ1-1; size: -; DNA: TGTGCTAGTGGCCCAGGGTTAGGCACTGAAGCTTTCTTT; CDR3: CASGPGLGTEAFF
D: TRBD1; V: TRBV15; J: TRBJ2-4; size: once; DNA: TGTGCCACCAGCAGGGACCTTATCGGGACAGGGGGTAACATTCAGTACTTC; CDR3: CATSRDLIGTGGNIQYF
D: -; V: TRBV28; J: TRBJ1-5; size: -; DNA: TGTGCCAGCAGTATAAATCGGCCCCAGCATTTT; CDR3: CASSINRPQHF
D: TRBD1; V: TRBV28; J: TRBJ1-3; size: -; DNA: TGTGCCAGCAGTTTATGGACAGGGGGAAACACCATATATTTT; CDR3: CASSLWTGGNTIYF
D: TRBD1; V: TRBV29-1; J: TRBJ2-7; size: -; DNA: TGCAGCGTTGAAGCGGGGGACAGGGCCTACGAGCAGTACTTC; CDR3: CSVEAGDRAYEQYF
D: -; V: TRBV19; J: TRBJ2-3; size: -; DNA: TGTGCCAGTAGTATAGCCCAATACACAGATACGCAGTATTTT; CDR3: CASSIAQYTDTQYF
D: TRBD1; V: TRBV28; J: TRBJ2-2; size: -; DNA: TGTGCCAGCCGCCGGGACAGGGCGAACACCGGGGAGCTGTTTTTT; CDR3: CASRRDRANTGELFF
D: -; V: TRBV6-5; J: TRBJ1-3; size: -; DNA: TGTGCCAGCAGGTACGATGGAGGAAACACCATATATTTT; CDR3: CASRYDGGNTIYF
D: TRBD2; V: TRBV29-1; J: TRBJ2-1; size: -; DNA: TGCAGCGCTGGTCTAGCGGGGGGGCAATACAATGAGCAGTTCTTC; CDR3: CSAGLAGGQYNEQFF
D: TRBD1; V: TRBV19; J: TRBJ2-2; size: few; DNA: TGTGCCAGTAGGGTAGGGACAGCCCGGACCGGGGAGCTGTTTTTT; CDR3: CASRVGTARTGELFF
D: TRBD1; V: TRBV7-2; J: TRBJ2-2; size: -; DNA: TGTGCCAGCAGCCCCTATGGGACAGGAAACACCGGGGAGCTGTTTTTT; CDR3: CASSPYGTGNTGELFF
D: -; V: TRBV5-4; J: TRBJ1-3; size: -; DNA: TGTGCCAGCAGCTTGGTTGGCAGCATTGGAAACACCATATATTTT; CDR3: CASSLVGSIGNTIYF
D: TRBD2; V: TRBV28; J: TRBJ2-1; size: -; DNA: TGTGCCAGCAGTTTAAGTGGCGGGAGGAAGAATGAGCAGTTCTTC; CDR3: CASSLSGGRKNEQFF
D: -; V: TRBV30; J: TRBJ1-1; size: -; DNA: TGTGCCTGGAAAGCCGGGACATTGAACACTGAAGCTTTCTTT; CDR3: CAWKAGTLNTEAFF
D: TRBD2; V: TRBV7-9; J: TRBJ2-7; size: -; DNA: TGTGCCAGCAGCTTGGGCGGGGGCTACGAGCAGTACTTC; CDR3: CASSLGGGYEQYF
D: TRBD1; V: TRBV5-4; J: TRBJ2-2; size: once; DNA: TGTGCCAGCAGCTTGGAGCAGGGGGCGAACACCGGGGAGCTGTTTTTT; CDR3: CASSLEQGANTGELFF
D: -; V: TRBV5-6; J: TRBJ2-1; size: -; DNA: TGTGCCAGCAGCTTGTTCACAGGAAATGGGGAGCAGTTCTTC; CDR3: CASSLFTGNGEQFF
D: TRBD1; V: TRBV27; J: TRBJ1-4; size: -; DNA: TGTGCCAGCAGTTCACGGACAGGGGTGGAAAAACTGTTTTTT; CDR3: CASSSRTGVEKLFF
D: TRBD2; V: TRBV5-4; J: TRBJ2-7; size: -; DNA: TGTGCCAGCAGCTTGGGGCGAGGACTAGCGGGGGAGTCCTACGAGCAGTACTTC; CDR3: CASSLGRGLAGESYEQYF
D: -; V: TRBV6-5; J: TRBJ1-6; size: -; DNA: TGTGCCAGCAAGAAAATGGGGCAAATGGTGTCATCCCTCCACTTT; CDR3: CASKKMGQMVSSLHF
D: TRBD1; V: TRBV7-2; J: TRBJ1-2; size: -; DNA: TGTGCCAGCAGCTTAGGAGGGACAGGGAGCGGCTACACCTTC; CDR3: CASSLGGTGSGYTF
D: TRBD1; V: TRBV19; J: TRBJ2-7; size: -; DNA: TGTGCCAGTAGTATTGACAGGGGTCCCTACGAGCAGTACTTC; CDR3: CASSIDRGPYEQYF
D: -; V: TRBV6-5; J: TRBJ1-5; size: -; DNA: TGTGCCAGCTTCTCGGGGGGCTCGGGTCAGCCCCAGCATTTT; CDR3: CASFSGGSGQPQHF
D: TRBD1; V: TRBV10-3; J: TRBJ1-4; size: -; DNA: TGTGCCATCAGTCCAACAGGGGAGGGTGAAAAACTGTTTTTT; CDR3: CAISPTGEGEKLFF
D: TRBD1; V: TRBV19; J: TRBJ2-7; size: -; DNA: TGTGCCAGTAGCCCAGGAGGGACAGGGGTTAGGTACGAGCAGTACTTC; CDR3: CASSPGGTGVRYEQYF
D: -; V: TRBV18; J: TRBJ1-3; size: -; DNA: TGTGCCAGCCTCACATCTTCTGGAAACACCATATATTTT; CDR3: CASLTSSGNTIYF
D: TRBD1; V: TRBV6-5; J: TRBJ2-2; size: -; DNA: TGTGCCAGCAGTTCGACAGGGGGCGCGACCGGGGAGCTGTTTTTT; CDR3: CASSSTGGATGELFF
D: TRBD1; V: TRBV18; J: TRBJ2-2; size: -; DNA: TGTGCCAGCTCACCGTCTGGGACAGGGGTTTCCGGGGAGCTGTTTTTT; CDR3: CASSPSGTGVSGELFF
D: TRBD1; V: TRBV19; J: TRBJ1-6; size: -; DNA: TGTGCCAGTAGCTCAGGGGGCGCCCATAATTCACCCCTCCACTTT; CDR3: CASSSGGAHNSPLHF
D: TRBD1; V: TRBV7-9; J: TRBJ1-2; size: -; DNA: TGTGCCAGCAGCGCCGAGACAGGGAAGGAGGGCTACACCTTC; CDR3: CASSAETGKEGYTF
D: TRBD1; V: TRBV2; J: TRBJ1-1; size: -; DNA: TGTGCCAGCAGTGATGTGGACAGGGTAAAGAACACTGAAGCTTTCTTT; CDR3: CASSDVDRVKNTEAFF
D: -; V: TRBV15; J: TRBJ2-6; size: -; DNA: TGTGCCACCAGCCCGGTATACTTTGGGGCCAACGTCCTGACTTTC; CDR3: CATSPVYFGANVLTF
D: -; V: TRBV9; J: TRBJ2-7; size: -; DNA: TGTGCCAGCAGCCCCCGACTGACTAACTACGAGCAGTACTTC; CDR3: CASSPRLTNYEQYF
D: TRBD1; V: TRBV6-5; J: TRBJ1-2; size: -; DNA: TGTGCCAGCCCAGGGGGATACAGGGAAGGGTATGGCTACACCTTC; CDR3: CASPGGYREGYGYTF
D: TRBD2; V: TRBV7-9; J: TRBJ2-5; size: -; DNA: TGTGCCAGCAGCCCCATTGTGCTAGCGGGGAGAGAGACCCAGTACTTC; CDR3: CASSPIVLAGRETQYF
D: -; V: TRBV15; J: TRBJ1-3; size: -; DNA: TGTGCCACCAGCAGAGATGGGGGAACTGGAAACACCATATATTTT; CDR3: CATSRDGGTGNTIYF